The 5 T cell receptor beta chains listed next were all sequenced from one sample in a study of tumor-infiltrating lymphocytes in primary liver carcinoma. From 500 ng of total RNA, TCR beta-specific cDNA was reverse-transcribed using a constant-region primer. Slightly modified ARM-PCR served as the procedure for the TCR beta libraries. These libraries came from three rounds of nested multiplex PCR. The study ran its first two PCR rounds for about 11 cycles each, using TRBV1-TRBV30 forward primers and a C-beta reverse primer. TCRdb re-called the multiplex PCR reads through MiXCR, storing one row per CDR3 protein. Among more than 85,000 distinct CDR3 sequences listed, approximately 78% were seen once. Starting material for RNA and DNA co-extraction consisted of roughly 19-34 mg of unsorted bulk tissue. Sequencing was done on a sample of liver tumor tissue from sampling region 3. The sample's subset: tumor region T3, left-lateral pole. All receptors derive from a man in his forties with primary liver carcinoma and hepatitis B virus infection.

The chain is built from TRBV11-1 and TRBJ2-3; no clear D gene. The V end was cut by 4 bases, the J end by 3 bases, with 26 bases between. CDR1 is SGHAT and CDR2 is FQDESV in the germline V gene (reference sequence). This CDR3 has 19 amino acids. The CDR3 DNA reads as TGTGCCAGCAGCTCTGGGGAAAGCTATGTTGGAGCCCGTACAGATACGCAGTATTTT. Translating gives CASSSGESYVGARTDTQYF.

A word on this clonotype: At one of its ends the junction is not consistent with the germline gene, which may arise from a read error. This chain uses TRBV29-1 with TRBJ2-6, with TRBD1 matching over 7 bases. The germline gives CDR1 SQVTM, CDR2 ANQGSEA. The CDR3 consists of 16 residues. The CDR3 region is CNVGTGEPSGANVLTF. For the CDR3, the DNA is TGCAACGTTGGTACAGGGGAACCCTCTGGGGCCAATGTACTGACTTTC.

V is TRBV6-2 or TRBV6-3 and J is TRBJ1-1; perhaps TRBD1 as D (5 bases). Germline V CDR1 and CDR2: MNHEY, SVGEGT. This CDR3 comprises 11 residues. The CDR3 coding sequence is TGTGCTAACAGTGGGGGAACAGAAGCTTTCTTT. Encoded protein: CANSGGTEAFF.

With regard to this clonotype: A much larger clonotype is one base distant, so this may be a read error. The CDR3 ends on some other residue instead of the conserved phenylalanine or tryptophan, so this is likely a read error. The chain joins TRBV5-1 to TRBJ2-7; possible D gene TRBD2, 6 bases. Germline V CDR1 and CDR2: SGHRS, YFSETQ. CDR3 length equals 15 residues. The CDR3 DNA reads TGCGCCGGCAGCACATCCGGGGGACGGTCCTACGAGCAGTACTTA. It encodes CAGSTSGGRSYEQYL.

With respect to this clonotype: It is likely a read error, because the conserved phenylalanine at the end of the CDR3 is missing. V and J are TRBV24-1 and TRBJ2-3; D might be TRBD1 (6 bases). The CDR3 sequence is 14 residues long. The germline V gene has CDR1 KGHDR and CDR2 SFDVKD. V lost 5 bases and J 5 bases, leaving 13 bases between the germline ends. The CDR3 loop is CATSATGTVDTQYS. The CDR3 coding sequence is TGTGCCACCAGTGCGACAGGTACGGTAGATACGCAGTATTCT.